The next 18 T cell receptor beta chains were all read from a single sample in a study of OX40 agonist ivuxolimab in advanced cancers. Measured with immunoSEQ multiplex PCR; TCRdb has only the in-frame clones, and not every one. The sample lists about 50,000 clones, around 90% occurring once. This specimen was CD4+ or CD8+ T cells sorted from blood, taken in a trial of the OX40 agonist ivuxolimab. The source is an adult with an advanced solid tumor such as melanoma, head and neck, liver or kidney cancer.

The CDR3 protein is CASSPGSPYEQYF. The CDR3, as DNA: TGTGCCAGCAGCCCGGGGTCCCCCTACGAGCAGTACTTC. The V and J genes are TRBV13 and TRBJ2-7; possibly TRBD2 for D (5 bases). Germline V CDR1 and CDR2: PRHDT, FYEKMQ (reference sequence). The CDR3 contains 13 residues. V lost 5 bases to trimming and J lost 2 bases, with 10 bases between them.

This chain links TRBV28 with TRBJ1-1; 9 bases agree with TRBD1. CDR3 length equals 15 residues. Germline V CDR1 and CDR2: MDHEN, SYDVKM. J gave up 8 bases and V 3 bases, and 10 bases lay outside the gene matches. The CDR3 is CASSFFGTGWMEAFF. CDR3 bases: TGTGCCAGCAGTTTTTTCGGGACAGGGTGGATGGAAGCTTTCTTT.

This clone is termed medium-sized. The chain has TRBV5-1 and TRBJ1-1, with TRBD1 matching over 10 bases. The CDR3 totals 15 residues. Germline CDR1 and CDR2: SGHRS and YFSETQ. With 5 bases clipped from V and 2 bases from J, the junction kept 6 bases outside the gene matches. The CDR3 region is CASRGDRGSNTEAFF. In DNA, the CDR3 is TGCGCCAGCAGAGGGGACAGGGGATCCAACACTGAAGCTTTCTTT.

The chain employs TRBV13 and TRBJ2-7, with D uncertain. V gave up 2 bases and J gave up 4 bases, with 6 bases separating them. Per the germline V gene, CDR1 is PRHDT and CDR2 is FYEKMQ (reference sequence). The CDR3 sequence is 12 residues long. CDR3 nucleotide sequence: TGTGCCAGCAGCTTATCCGGGTACGAGCAGTACTTC. It encodes CASSLSGYEQYF.

The V and J genes are TRBV4-3 and TRBJ1-4, with TRBD1 matching over 8 bases. CDR1 and CDR2 (germline): LGHNA, YSLEER. The V gene end was trimmed by 2 bases and the J gene end by 2 bases; junction bases not matched to a gene: 1. The CDR3 is 15 residues long. For the CDR3, the DNA is TGCGCCAGCAGCCAACGGGACAGGACTAATGAAAAACTGTTTTTT. Amino acid sequence: CASSQRDRTNEKLFF.

This sequence joins TRBV30 and TRBJ2-5; 10 bases align to TRBD2. The CDR3 loop spans 15 amino acids. CDR1 is GTSNPN, CDR2 SVGIG, per germline (reference sequence). J was trimmed by 5 bases and V by 4 bases; bases with no gene match: 10. DNA for the CDR3: TGTGCCTGGACGTTAAGCGGGAGGGTCGGCGAGACCCAGTACTTC. Protein: CAWTLSGRVGETQYF.

The chain recombines TRBV4-1 with TRBJ2-1; D may be TRBD1 (5 bases). The germline V and J ends were trimmed by 6 bases and 6 bases, with 15 bases remaining between them. The length of the CDR3 is 14 residues. Germline loops: CDR1 MGHRA, CDR2 YSYEKL. The CDR3 here is CASSMAGPGNEQFF. The CDR3 bases are TGCGCCAGCAGTATGGCAGGGCCCGGCAATGAGCAGTTCTTC.

The rearrangement joins TRBV11-2 to TRBJ2-7; D might be TRBD1 or TRBD2, each matching 6 bases. The germline CDR1 and CDR2 sequences are SGHAT and FQNNGV. V was pared by 5 bases and J by 2 bases, with 22 bases between. This CDR3 is 17 amino acids long. The CDR3 DNA reads TGTGCCAGCAGCAGGGGGGTGGGAATAGCTTTTACCTACGAGCAGTACTTC. Residues: CASSRGVGIAFTYEQYF.

This chain uses TRBV27 with TRBJ2-7; 7 nucleotides line up with TRBD2. The J segment lost 5 bases and the V segment lost 3 bases, leaving 13 bases of the junction unmatched. Germline values: CDR1 MNHEY, CDR2 SMNVEV (reference sequence). The CDR3 runs 16 residues. CDR3 sequence: CASSLATRLGGDEQYF. CDR3 in DNA: TGTGCCAGCAGTTTGGCGACCAGACTTGGGGGGGACGAGCAGTACTTC.

In its sample, this clone is medium-sized. The rearrangement joins TRBV13 to TRBJ1-6; TRBD1 matches 9 bases. CDR1 is PRHDT and CDR2 is FYEKMQ in the germline V gene (reference sequence). The V segment lost 3 bases and the J segment 7 bases; nucleotides outside the gene matches: 1. This CDR3 has 14 amino acids. This CDR3 is CASSFGTGNSPLHF. CDR3 DNA sequence: TGTGCCAGCAGCTTTGGGACAGGGAATTCACCCCTCCACTTT.

The genes are TRBV19 and TRBJ2-1; D is possibly TRBD1 (6 bases). The CDR3 has 16 residues. Germline values: CDR1 LNHDA, CDR2 SQIVND (reference sequence). The V end was cut by 5 bases, the J end by 8 bases, with 22 bases between. CDR3 in DNA: TGTGCCAGTAGTCGTCTCCCTGGGGGACATGTGGATGAGCAGTTCTTC. Translation: CASSRLPGGHVDEQFF.

This clone was detected only a few times. CDR3 coding DNA: TGTGCCAGCAGCTTAGCGGGACAATCCTACGAGCAGTACTTC. Protein sequence: CASSLAGQSYEQYF. This rearrangement joins TRBV7-2 to TRBJ2-7; maybe TRBD1 (6 bases). Deletions cut 0 bases from V and 1 base from J, with 7 bases between. CDR3 size: 14 residues. CDR1 is SGHTA, CDR2 FQGNSA, per germline.

About this clone: Other DNA sequences from this sample encode an identical CDR3 as well. The chain couples TRBV2 to TRBJ2-1; D unclear. The CDR3 runs to 10 residues. V was shortened by 6 bases and J by 7 bases, with 4 bases between the two germline ends. Looked up from germline, CDR1 is SNHLY and CDR2 is FYNNEI. Here the CDR3 reads CASRGNEQFF. The CDR3, as DNA: TGTGCCAGCAGGGGAAATGAGCAGTTCTTC.

V gene TRBV28 combines with J gene TRBJ2-7, with 10 bases aligning to TRBD2. V trimming: 8 bases; J trimming: 4 bases; junction bases outside the gene matches: 14. This CDR3 comprises 16 residues. Germline values: CDR1 MDHEN, CDR2 SYDVKM. The CDR3 DNA sequence: TGTGCCAGCTGGCAACCCATCACTAGCGGGATTTACGAGCAGTACTTC. The encoded protein is CASWQPITSGIYEQYF.

The chain is built from TRBV7-9 and TRBJ2-5, with D unclear. The V gene lost 4 bases and the J gene lost 2 bases, with 11 bases spanning the gap. The CDR3 is 14 residues long. Germline-derived CDR1 and CDR2 are SEHNR and FQNEAQ (reference sequence). The DNA for the CDR3 is TGTGCCAGCAGCTCCACCGGCCAACAAGAGACCCAGTACTTC. Its protein is CASSSTGQQETQYF.

V gene TRBV6-6 combines with J gene TRBJ2-3; D is undetermined. The CDR3 is made up of 14 amino acids. Trimming removed 5 bases at V and 3 bases at J, with 12 bases between. Germline values: CDR1 MNHNY, CDR2 SVGAGI (reference sequence). CDR3 region: CASSPRISTDTQYF. Here the CDR3 DNA reads TGTGCCAGCAGTCCCCGGATCTCTACAGATACGCAGTATTTT.

The rearrangement joins TRBV29-1 to TRBJ2-1; D possibly corresponds to TRBD2 (5 bases). The CDR3 runs to 15 residues. Germline CDR1 reads SQVTM; CDR2 reads ANQGSEA. The ends were cut back, 7 bases at V and 0 bases at J, with 16 bases in the middle. CDR3 nucleotides: TGCAGCGCCGAGGACTCCTCGAGCTCCTACAATGAGCAGTTCTTC. Protein sequence: CSAEDSSSSYNEQFF.

This clone came up many times. This chain uses TRBV29-1 with TRBJ2-1; D possibly corresponds to TRBD2 (6 bases). The CDR3 loop spans 15 amino acids. With 3 bases removed from V and 5 bases from J, the gap between germline ends came to 17 bases. Germline V lookup: CDR1 SQVTM, CDR2 ANQGSEA. The CDR3 region has the DNA TGCAGCGTTGAGGGTTGGGGGACTCAAAACAATGAGCAGTTCTTC. Translated: CSVEGWGTQNNEQFF.